This passage covers 21 T cell receptor beta chains from one sample sequenced in a study of OX40 agonist ivuxolimab in advanced cancers. Some clones are missing from TCRdb's copy, which holds only in-frame ones; the method was immunoSEQ multiplex PCR. This sample has 60,000 or so clones, with 94% found just once. Sequencing was performed on CD4+ or CD8+ T cells sorted from blood, taken in a trial of the OX40 agonist ivuxolimab. These receptors all come from an adult with an advanced solid tumor such as melanoma, head and neck, liver or kidney cancer.

The chain combines TRBV6-5 with TRBJ1-5, with D possibly matching TRBD1 (5 bases). Germline V CDR1 and CDR2: MNHEY, SVGAGI. This CDR3 contains 14 residues. The germline V and J ends were trimmed by 9 bases and 12 bases, with 24 bases remaining between them. The CDR3 DNA sequence: TGTGCCAGTACCACCGGGACCGACTCAGGAAACCAGCATTTT. This encodes CASTTGTDSGNQHF.

This clone was recorded once. The chain uses TRBV29-1 and TRBJ1-2; D not resolved. This CDR3 has 14 amino acids. V lost 1 base and J 2 bases, leaving 11 bases between the germline ends. Germline V lookup: CDR1 SQVTM, CDR2 ANQGSEA. The CDR3: CSVEGQTPNYGYTF. CDR3 nucleotide sequence: TGCAGCGTTGAAGGCCAGACTCCCAACTATGGCTACACCTTC.

V usage is TRBV5-1 and J usage is TRBJ2-7; D is possibly TRBD2 (6 bases). V was clipped by 2 bases and J by 0 bases, with 15 bases between them. The CDR3 totals 16 residues. Per germline, CDR1 SGHRS and CDR2 YFSETQ. This CDR3 is CASSLGSERASYEQYF. The CDR3 nucleotides are TGCGCCAGCAGCTTAGGTTCCGAGCGGGCCTCCTACGAGCAGTACTTC.

The J gene is TRBJ1-2, the V gene TRBV5-6, with TRBD1 as a possible D gene (5 bases). The CDR3 spans 16 residues. The V end lost 1 base, the J end lost 0 bases, and 13 bases lay between the germline ends. The germline V gene encodes CDR1 SGHDT and CDR2 YYEEEE. DNA of the CDR3: TGTGCCAGCAGCTTGATGACGGGGGGAGCTAACTATGGCTACACCTTC. It codes for CASSLMTGGANYGYTF. Full variable domain (missing parts from reference TRBV5-6 and TRBJ1-2): DAGVTQSPTHLIKTRGQQVTLRCSPKSGHDTVSWYQQALGQGPQFIFQYYEEEERQRGNFPDRFSGHQFPNYSSELNVNALLLGDSALYLCASSLMTGGANYGYTFGSGTRLTVV.

V and J are TRBV9 and TRBJ2-4; 8 positions agree with TRBD2. Germline assignment: CDR1 SGDLS and CDR2 YYNGEE. The CDR3 extends over 16 amino acids. Germline trimming cut 4 bases from V and 1 base from J; bases unmatched to any gene: 7. In DNA form, the CDR3 reads TGTGCCAGCAGCCCCGGGGGGGGGCGCGCCAAAAACATTCAGTACTTC. Its translation is CASSPGGGRAKNIQYF.

V is TRBV7-3 and J is TRBJ1-1; the match to TRBD1 covers 8 bases. This CDR3 region has 13 residues. V trimming: 7 bases; J trimming: 4 bases; junction bases outside the gene matches: 5. The germline CDR1 and CDR2 sequences are SGHTA and FQGTGA. The CDR3 DNA reads as TGTGCCAGCACTCGAGACAGGGGCACTGAAGCTTTCTTT. This translates into CASTRDRGTEAFF.

The chain uses TRBV28 and TRBJ2-5; 7 positions match TRBD1. The CDR3 totals 15 residues. Germline V gives CDR1 MDHEN, CDR2 SYDVKM. Trimming took 5 bases from V and 0 from J; bases not matched to a gene: 6. The CDR3: CASSPRDRYQETQYF. CDR3 nucleotide sequence: TGTGCCAGCAGTCCAAGGGACAGATACCAAGAGACCCAGTACTTC.

V and J are TRBV7-6 and TRBJ2-5; 9 positions agree with TRBD2. V was pared by 5 bases and J by 1 base, with 8 bases of the junction left unmatched. There are 16 residues in the CDR3. Germline V gives CDR1 SGHVS, CDR2 FNYEAQ. The CDR3: CASSASGTRSQETQYF. For the CDR3, the DNA is TGTGCCAGCAGCGCTAGCGGGACGCGTTCCCAAGAGACCCAGTACTTC. Full variable domain (remainder filled in from reference TRBV7-6 and TRBJ2-5): GAGVSQSPRYKVTKRGQDVALRCDPISGHVSLYWYRQALGQGPEFLTYFNYEAQQDKSGLPNDRFSAERPEGSISTLTIQRTEQRDSAMYRCASSASGTRSQETQYFGPGTRLLVL.

The genes are TRBV4-3 and TRBJ2-7, with D tentatively TRBD1 or TRBD2 (5 bases each). The V and J ends lost 0 bases and 9 bases respectively, with 12 bases between them. Germline V CDR1 and CDR2: LGHNA, YSLEER. The CDR3 covers 13 residues. CDR3 amino acids: CASSQDPGARQYF. CDR3 DNA sequence: TGCGCCAGCAGCCAAGATCCCGGGGCTAGGCAGTACTTC.

The chain has TRBV9 and TRBJ2-7, with TRBD1 as a possible D gene (6 bases). Trimming removed 3 bases at V and 4 bases at J, with 17 bases between. Germline V gene data show CDR1 as SGDLS and CDR2 as YYNGEE. The CDR3 length is 15 residues. Written as DNA, the CDR3 is TGTGCCAGCAGCGCGGCCGGGACACCGCATTACGAGCAGTACTTC. Protein: CASSAAGTPHYEQYF.

The chain has TRBV7-3 and TRBJ2-7, with 10 bases lining up with TRBD2. Per the germline V gene, CDR1 is SGHTA and CDR2 is FQGTGA. V was clipped by 0 bases and J by 6 bases; unmatched bases: 5. The CDR3 loop spans 15 amino acids. The DNA of the CDR3 is TGTGCCAGCAGCTTAACGAGCGGGAGGGCCAGCGAGCAGTACTTC. Its translation: CASSLTSGRASEQYF. Using reference TRBV7-3 and TRBJ2-7 for the parts outside the CDR3, the full variable domain is GAGVSQTPSNKVTEKGKYVELRCDPISGHTALYWYRQSLGQGPEFLIYFQGTGAADDSGLPNDRFFAVRPEGSVSTLKIQRTERGDSAVYLCASSLTSGRASEQYFGPGTRLTVT.

The chain joins TRBV19 to TRBJ2-7; maybe TRBD1 (5 bases). The CDR3 has 14 amino acids. Germline CDR1 reads LNHDA; CDR2 reads SQIVND (reference sequence). Trimming removed 1 base at V and 2 bases at J, with 9 bases between. The CDR3 region has the DNA TGTGCCAGTAGTATAGGCGACAGAACCTACGAGCAGTACTTC. The encoded protein is CASSIGDRTYEQYF.

V and J are TRBV7-9 and TRBJ2-7; 7 nucleotides line up with TRBD1. V shed 3 bases and J 0 bases; nucleotides not matched to a gene: 5. CDR1 is SEHNR and CDR2 is FQNEAQ in the germline V gene (reference sequence). The CDR3 has 15 residues. As DNA, the CDR3 is TGTGCCAGCAGCTTTTTAGACAGGGCCTCCTACGAGCAGTACTTC. Translation gives CASSFLDRASYEQYF.

The V call is TRBV5-8, the J call TRBJ2-7; the D gene is possibly TRBD1 (6 bases). In germline, CDR1 is SGHTS, CDR2 YDEGEE. Trimming pared 3 bases from V and 1 base from J, leaving 8 bases between. The CDR3 contains 13 residues. CDR3 residues: CASSSGVSYEQYF. DNA of the CDR3: TGTGCCAGCAGCTCAGGGGTATCCTACGAGCAGTACTTC.

The rearrangement joins TRBV5-6 to TRBJ2-7, with 7 positions matching TRBD2. There are 14 residues in the CDR3. V was clipped by 0 bases and J by 6 bases; unmatched bases: 6. Looked up from germline, CDR1 is SGHDT and CDR2 is YYEEEE. The DNA of the CDR3 is TGTGCCAGCAGCTTGGGGGAGGGCCCGCTCGAGCAGTACTTC. Protein product: CASSLGEGPLEQYF.

The chain has TRBV6-6 and TRBJ2-7; perhaps D is TRBD1 or TRBD2 (5 bases each). The CDR3 sequence is 15 residues long. The germline CDR1 and CDR2 sequences are MNHNY and SVGAGI (reference sequence). V lost 2 bases and J lost 0, with 11 bases in between. CDR3 protein: CASSYSGHDSYEQYF. The CDR3 coding sequence is TGTGCCAGCAGTTACAGCGGACACGACTCCTACGAGCAGTACTTC.

The chain links TRBV9 to TRBJ1-3; D ambiguous. The CDR3 spans 14 residues. Germline V lookup: CDR1 SGDLS, CDR2 YYNGEE. The V gene lost 4 bases and the J gene lost 4 bases, with 12 bases spanning the gap. CDR3 sequence: CASSPKYSGNTIYF. For the CDR3, the DNA is TGTGCCAGCAGCCCCAAATACTCGGGAAACACCATATATTTT.

Of note for this clone: Germline and junction disagree at one end, which may indicate a read error. The rearrangement uses TRBV9 and TRBJ1-1, with D hard to call. This CDR3 is built from 9 residues. Germline V gives CDR1 SGDLS, CDR2 YYNGEE. CDR3 sequence (DNA): TGTGCCAGCAGCCCTCCCCATAGCTTT. Translating gives CASSPPHSF.

This clone was seen a single time. The gene calls are TRBV14 and TRBJ2-1; TRBD2 is a possible D gene (5 bases). This CDR3 is 15 amino acids long. Per the germline V gene, CDR1 is SGHDN and CDR2 is FVKESK. V was clipped by 1 base and J by 0 bases, with 7 bases between them. Here the CDR3 DNA reads TGTGCCAGCAGCCAAGGTGGGAGCTCCTACAATGAGCAGTTCTTC. Its translation is CASSQGGSSYNEQFF.

This chain links TRBV7-9 with TRBJ2-5, with D hard to call. The germline V gene has CDR1 SEHNR and CDR2 FQNEAQ (reference sequence). CDR3 length: 12 amino acids. V lost 3 bases and J lost 11, with 13 bases in between. CDR3 residues: CASSFDATKQYF. CDR3 nucleotide sequence: TGTGCCAGCAGCTTTGACGCGACAAAGCAGTACTTC. Combining the CDR3 with reference TRBV7-9 and TRBJ2-5 gives the whole variable domain DTGVSQNPRHKITKRGQNVTFRCDPISEHNRLYWYRQTLGQGPEFLTYFQNEAQLEKSRLLSDRFSAERPKGSFSTLEIQRTEQGDSAMYLCASSFDATKQYFGPGTRLLVL.

This chain uses TRBV27 with TRBJ2-3; TRBD1 might be the D (5 bases). V was cut by 3 bases and J by 2 bases, with 9 bases left in between. Per the germline V gene, CDR1 is MNHEY and CDR2 is SMNVEV (reference sequence). The CDR3 has 14 residues. Here the CDR3 reads CASSFQDTTDTQYF. The CDR3 nucleotides read TGTGCCAGCAGTTTCCAGGACACCACAGATACGCAGTATTTT.